This T cell receptor (beta chain) was retrieved from a study of cytomegalovirus exposure and HLA in healthy donors. Overall study results and limits: The authors later found HLA-associated TCR beta chains more clonally expanded than equally common others.

Both 60 Vbeta primers and 13 Jbeta primers went into the PCR. Data came from immunoSEQ multiplex PCR; TCRdb stores just in-frame clones and leaves some out. Of about 150,000 clones listed, roughly four fifths are singletons. CDR1 and CDR2 from the germline V gene are SGHAT and FQNNGV. The junction had 6 bases not matched to a gene; V was cut back by 1 base and J by 12 bases. This CDR3 region has 15 residues. This clone was detected only a few times. Its antigen remains unidentified. The receptor's source is a man between 18 and 29 years old in good health and CMV-seronegative. The sequenced sample consisted of PBMCs. J is TRBJ2-1 and V is TRBV11-2; 13 nucleotides agree with TRBD2. DNA of the CDR3: TGTGCCAGCAGCTTAGTTGGACTAGCGGGAGTCCCGCAGTTCTTC. Translating it yields CASSLVGLAGVPQFF.